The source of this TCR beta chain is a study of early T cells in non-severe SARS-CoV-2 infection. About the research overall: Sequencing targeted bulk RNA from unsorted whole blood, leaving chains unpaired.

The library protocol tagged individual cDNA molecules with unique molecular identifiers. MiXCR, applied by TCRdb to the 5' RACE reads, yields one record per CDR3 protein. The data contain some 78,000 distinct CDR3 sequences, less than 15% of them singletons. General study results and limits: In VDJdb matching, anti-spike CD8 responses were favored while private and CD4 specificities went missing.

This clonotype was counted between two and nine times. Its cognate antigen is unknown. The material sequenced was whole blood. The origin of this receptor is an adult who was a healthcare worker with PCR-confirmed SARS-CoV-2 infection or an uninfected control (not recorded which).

CDR3: CASSYQSNEKLFF. The CDR3 nucleotides read TGTGCCAGCAGTTACCAGTCTAATGAAAAACTGTTTTTT. V and J are TRBV6-5 and TRBJ1-4; D not resolved. The CDR3 is 13 residues long. The V gene lost 2 bases and the J gene lost 3 bases, with 4 bases spanning the gap. Germline V CDR1 and CDR2: MNHEY, SVGAGI.